These T cell receptor beta chains were read from a single sample in a study of radiotherapy plus CTLA-4 blockade in lung cancer. Assay: immunoSEQ multiplex PCR; the TCRdb copy retains only in-frame clones and omits some. The sample contains about 88,000 clones, roughly 78% of which appear only once. The sequencing here drew on peripheral blood, taken from a patient treated with radiotherapy plus ipilimumab. These receptors were collected from a human donor with non-small cell lung cancer that progressed on radiotherapy plus ipilimumab. Each CDR3 is given with its conserved first and last residue. D genes are given only for firm matches. Size is stated for part of the rows, as once, few or many counts, or as a class when the clone is expanded.

D gene: .
J gene: TRBJ1-4
clone size: .
V gene: TRBV9
CDR3 DNA: TGTGCCAGCAGCGTAGGACGGAACAATGAAAAACTGTTTTTT
CDR3 protein: CASSVGRNNEKLFF

D gene: .
J gene: TRBJ2-7
clone size: .
V gene: TRBV13
CDR3 DNA: TGTGCCAGCAGTTTATCCCCAGGGTTCGACGAGCAGTACTTC
CDR3 protein: CASSLSPGFDEQYF

D gene: .
J gene: TRBJ2-7
clone size: .
V gene: TRBV18
CDR3 DNA: TGTGCCAGCTCGTCTACCCCAGGGGTCGAGCAGTACTTC
CDR3 protein: CASSSTPGVEQYF

D gene: TRBD1
J gene: TRBJ2-7
clone size: .
V gene: TRBV7-2
CDR3 DNA: TGTGCCAGCAGCTTAACTGGTGCACAGGGGATCTACGAGCAGTACTTC
CDR3 protein: CASSLTGAQGIYEQYF

D gene: .
J gene: TRBJ1-3
clone size: .
V gene: TRBV4-1
CDR3 DNA: TGCGCCAGCAGCCAAGTCTTCACAGGTTCCTCTGGAAACACCATATATTTT
CDR3 protein: CASSQVFTGSSGNTIYF

D gene: .
J gene: TRBJ1-4
clone size: .
V gene: TRBV2
CDR3 DNA: TGTGCCAGCAAAGGGGACGAGTATAATGAAAAACTGTTTTTT
CDR3 protein: CASKGDEYNEKLFF

D gene: .
J gene: TRBJ2-2
clone size: .
V gene: TRBV18
CDR3 DNA: TGTGCCAGCTCACCCGGGGGCACCGGGGAGCTGTTTTTT
CDR3 protein: CASSPGGTGELFF

D gene: TRBD2
J gene: TRBJ2-3
clone size: .
V gene: TRBV9
CDR3 DNA: TGTGCCAGCAGCGTACGGAGCGGGAGGACAGATACGCAGTATTTT
CDR3 protein: CASSVRSGRTDTQYF

D gene: TRBD2
J gene: TRBJ2-1
clone size: .
V gene: TRBV6-1
CDR3 DNA: TGTGCCAGCCTCACTAGCGGAACGTACAATGAGCAGTTCTTC
CDR3 protein: CASLTSGTYNEQFF

D gene: TRBD1
J gene: TRBJ1-5
clone size: .
V gene: TRBV28
CDR3 DNA: TGTGCCAGCAGTCCGACAGGGGATCGGAATCAGCCCCAGCATTTT
CDR3 protein: CASSPTGDRNQPQHF

D gene: .
J gene: TRBJ1-2
clone size: .
V gene: TRBV4-2
CDR3 DNA: TGTGCCAGCAGCCAACAACAGGGCTATGGCTACACCTTC
CDR3 protein: CASSQQQGYGYTF

D gene: .
J gene: TRBJ1-2
clone size: .
V gene: TRBV7-9
CDR3 DNA: TGTGCCAGCAGCTCGGACGGCTATGGCTACACCTTC
CDR3 protein: CASSSDGYGYTF

D gene: TRBD1
J gene: TRBJ2-3
clone size: .
V gene: TRBV6-4
CDR3 DNA: TGTGCCACCGGACAGGGGCACACAGATACGCAGTATTTT
CDR3 protein: CATGQGHTDTQYF

D gene: TRBD2
J gene: TRBJ2-7
clone size: .
V gene: TRBV6-5
CDR3 DNA: TGTGCCAGCAGTCTTCTAGCGGGGGAGAAACAGTACTTC
CDR3 protein: CASSLLAGEKQYF

D gene: TRBD1
J gene: TRBJ2-7
clone size: .
V gene: TRBV27
CDR3 DNA: TGTGCCAGCAGTTGGGGACAGTCCTACGAGCAGTACTTC
CDR3 protein: CASSWGQSYEQYF

D gene: TRBD2
J gene: TRBJ2-1
clone size: .
V gene: TRBV9
CDR3 DNA: TGTGCCAGCAGCGTAGTAGCTAGCGGGAGCCCCTACAATGAGCAGTTCTTC
CDR3 protein: CASSVVASGSPYNEQFF

D gene: TRBD1
J gene: TRBJ1-5
clone size: few
V gene: TRBV19
CDR3 DNA: TGTGCCAGTAGTATCAGGACAGGGGATCAGCCCCAGCATTTT
CDR3 protein: CASSIRTGDQPQHF

D gene: TRBD1
J gene: TRBJ2-6
clone size: .
V gene: TRBV7-2
CDR3 DNA: TGTGCCAGCAGCATACAGGGGGAGGCCAACGTCCTGACTTTC
CDR3 protein: CASSIQGEANVLTF

D gene: .
J gene: TRBJ2-6
clone size: few
V gene: TRBV27
CDR3 DNA: TGTGCCAGCAGGGACCCGGGACTCCGCTCTGGGGCCAACGTCCTGACTTTC
CDR3 protein: CASRDPGLRSGANVLTF

D gene: TRBD1
J gene: TRBJ1-2
clone size: once
V gene: TRBV28
CDR3 DNA: TGTGCCAGCAGTCTGGGGACGAGGGGGGACAGTGGCTACACCTTC
CDR3 protein: CASSLGTRGDSGYTF

D gene: .
J gene: TRBJ2-1
clone size: few
V gene: TRBV27
CDR3 DNA: TGTGCCAGCAGGCAAACCGACCACGTATACAATGAGCAGTTCTTC
CDR3 protein: CASRQTDHVYNEQFF

D gene: .
J gene: TRBJ1-1
clone size: .
V gene: TRBV28
CDR3 DNA: TGTGCCAGCAGCCGAGGAAACACTGAAGCTTTCTTT
CDR3 protein: CASSRGNTEAFF

D gene: TRBD1
J gene: TRBJ2-7
clone size: .
V gene: TRBV28
CDR3 DNA: TGTGCCAGCAGTTTGGGACAGCCCTATTGGCAGTACTTC
CDR3 protein: CASSLGQPYWQYF

D gene: .
J gene: TRBJ1-1
clone size: .
V gene: TRBV18
CDR3 DNA: TGTGCCAGCTCATTCGGGACCGCCCTTGAAGCTTTCTTT
CDR3 protein: CASSFGTALEAFF

D gene: .
J gene: TRBJ2-1
clone size: .
V gene: TRBV19
CDR3 DNA: TGTGCCAGTAGTATAGATGGCACCCAGGAGCAGTTCTTC
CDR3 protein: CASSIDGTQEQFF

D gene: .
J gene: TRBJ1-1
clone size: .
V gene: TRBV6-5
CDR3 DNA: TGTGCCAGCAGTTCAGGACACATGAACACTGAAGCTTTCTTT
CDR3 protein: CASSSGHMNTEAFF

D gene: TRBD1
J gene: TRBJ2-2
clone size: .
V gene: TRBV5-1
CDR3 DNA: TGCGCCAGCAGCCCCGGACAGGGGGGACCGAACACCGGGGAGCTGTTTTTT
CDR3 protein: CASSPGQGGPNTGELFF

D gene: .
J gene: TRBJ2-7
clone size: once
V gene: TRBV7-2
CDR3 DNA: TGTGCCAGCAGCTTAGCGGTGGGGGCGCGGGACGAGCAGTACTTC
CDR3 protein: CASSLAVGARDEQYF

D gene: TRBD1
J gene: TRBJ1-1
clone size: .
V gene: TRBV6-5
CDR3 DNA: TGTGCCAGCAGCCGTTCGATGACAGGGGGTACTGAAGCTTTCTTT
CDR3 protein: CASSRSMTGGTEAFF

D gene: TRBD2
J gene: TRBJ2-1
clone size: .
V gene: TRBV6-1
CDR3 DNA: TGTGCCAGCACCCTGGGTAGCGGGAGGAGTAATGAGCAGTTCTTC
CDR3 protein: CASTLGSGRSNEQFF